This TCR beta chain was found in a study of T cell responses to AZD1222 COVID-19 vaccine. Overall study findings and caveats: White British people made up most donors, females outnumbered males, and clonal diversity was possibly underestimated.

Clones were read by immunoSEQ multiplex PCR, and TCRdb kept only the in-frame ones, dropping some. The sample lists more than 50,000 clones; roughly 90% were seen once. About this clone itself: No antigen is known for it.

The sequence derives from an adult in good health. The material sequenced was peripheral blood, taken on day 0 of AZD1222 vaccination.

The chain's CDR3 is CASSESPGTSGNEQFF. CDR3 bases: TGTGCCAGCAGTGAATCGCCCGGGACTAGCGGGAATGAGCAGTTCTTC. The chain is built from TRBV6-1 and TRBJ2-1; 12 bases are shared with TRBD2. The germline gives CDR1 MNHNS, CDR2 SASEGT. V shed 2 bases and J 7 bases; nucleotides not matched to a gene: 6. The CDR3 extends over 16 amino acids.